The 27 T cell receptor beta chains listed next were all sequenced from one sample in a study of post-analysis software for immune sequencing data. Findings and limits, study-wide: Patients had higher frequencies than controls of roughly 5 TRBV segments, including TRBV5-6, TRBV5-1 and TRBV20-1.

The antigens of these receptors remain unknown. Researchers reported that TCR beta cDNA libraries carried unique molecular identifiers. TCRdb independently ran MiXCR on the PCR reads; one entry per CDR3 protein. The data show 380,000 or so distinct CDR3 sequences, around 33% seen once. Sequenced sample: blood. These receptor sequences come from a girl aged 5 to 17 with multiple sclerosis.

The V gene is TRBV20-1, the J gene TRBJ1-5; 8 nucleotides line up with TRBD1. V shed 4 bases, J shed 0 bases, and the junction held 8 bases outside the gene matches. CDR1 and CDR2 from the germline V gene are DFQATT and SNEGSKA (reference sequence). The CDR3 totals 16 residues. This CDR3 reads CSANGRGPYSNQPQHF. The CDR3 DNA reads TGCAGTGCTAATGGCAGGGGGCCTTATAGCAATCAGCCCCAGCATTTT.

As for this clonotype: A read error is possible here, since a much larger clone lies one base away. The chain recombines TRBV28 with TRBJ2-4; D is perhaps TRBD1 (6 bases). Matching the DNA end better, TRBJ2-7 makes the J call doubtful. Germline lookup yields CDR1 MDHEN and CDR2 SYDVKM. The CDR3 contains 14 residues. The DNA of the CDR3 is TGTGCCAGCAGGTCGACAGGCACGGGGAACGAGCAGTACTTC. It translates to CASRSTGTGNEQYF.

The chain carries TRBV6-1 and TRBJ2-5; TRBD2 aligns across 7 bases. In germline, CDR1 is MNHNS, CDR2 SASEGT. Unmatched junction bases numbered 10, after V lost 6 bases and J lost 3 bases. The length of the CDR3 is 15 residues. CDR3 bases: TGTGCCAGCAGGGGGGGGTCCTCTGTGGAAGAGACCCAGTACTTC. Translated: CASRGGSSVEETQYF.

This clonotype was counted between two and nine times. The chain links TRBV2 to TRBJ1-5; possibly TRBD1 for D (5 bases). V dropped 4 bases and J dropped 3 bases, with 16 bases sitting between them. Germline values: CDR1 SNHLY, CDR2 FYNNEI. The CDR3 loop spans 16 amino acids. The CDR3 reads CASSGDAQILNQPQHF. DNA for the CDR3: TGTGCCAGCAGTGGGGACGCCCAAATCCTCAATCAGCCCCAGCATTTT.

The chain employs TRBV5-1 and TRBJ2-5; TRBD1 might be the D (5 bases). CDR3 size: 15 residues. Germline V CDR1 and CDR2: SGHRS, YFSETQ. The V end lost 0 bases, the J end lost 1 base, and 10 bases lay between the germline ends. CDR3 sequence (DNA): TGCGCCAGCAGCTTGGGGGGCCCCATCCAAGAGACCCAGTACTTC. It encodes CASSLGGPIQETQYF.

The CDR3 sequence: CASSPRLAGFIGVQNNEQFF. CDR3 in DNA: TGTGCCAGCAGCCCCCGACTAGCGGGGTTTATCGGGGTACAGAACAATGAGCAGTTCTTC. The chain joins TRBV11-2 to TRBJ2-1; 11 nucleotides line up with TRBD2. Germline trimming cut 5 bases from V and 5 bases from J; bases unmatched to any gene: 20. The CDR3 sequence is 20 residues long. CDR1 is SGHAT, CDR2 FQNNGV, per germline.

This rearrangement joins TRBV12-3 or TRBV12-4 to TRBJ2-1, with a possible D match to TRBD1 (6 bases). The CDR3 spans 14 residues. Trimming cost V 3 bases and J 7 bases, with 13 bases left between them. CDR3 sequence: CASSLWNRANEQFF. DNA for the CDR3: TGTGCCAGCAGTTTGTGGAACAGGGCAAATGAGCAGTTCTTC.

The chain uses TRBV6-5 and TRBJ2-4; D uncertain. The V end lost 0 bases, the J end lost 6 bases, and 9 bases lay between the germline ends. CDR3 length: 14 residues. Germline-derived CDR1 and CDR2 are MNHEY and SVGAGI. The CDR3 spells CASSYSRQGNIQYF. For the CDR3, the DNA is TGTGCCAGCAGTTACTCGAGACAAGGAAACATTCAGTACTTC.

The rearrangement links TRBV7-6 to TRBJ2-3; D is uncertain. The germline CDR1 and CDR2 sequences are SGHVS and FNYEAQ. The CDR3 spans 14 residues. Trimming left V 0 bases short and J 6 bases short, with 10 bases between. The CDR3 sequence is CASSLAGSPDTQYF. Written as DNA, the CDR3 is TGTGCCAGCAGCTTAGCGGGCTCTCCCGATACGCAGTATTTT.

The chain is built from TRBV6-2 or TRBV6-3 and TRBJ2-7; 7 bases fit TRBD1. The length of the CDR3 is 14 residues. Germline CDR1 MNHEY, CDR2 SVGEGT. The junction had 9 bases not matched to a gene; V was cut back by 8 bases and J by 2 bases. CDR3 DNA: TGTGCCAGCGCCACGACAGGGACCCCCTACGAGCAGTACTTC. This codes for CASATTGTPYEQYF.

The CDR3 here is CASSLGFAGNYGYTF. In nucleotides, the CDR3 is TGTGCCAGCAGTTTAGGATTTGCGGGGAACTATGGCTACACCTTC. J is TRBJ1-2 and V is TRBV28, with no clear D. In germline, CDR1 is MDHEN, CDR2 SYDVKM. Between the trimmed V and J ends, which lost 2 bases and 2 bases, there was a span of 12 bases. CDR3 length: 15 residues.

The chain combines TRBV7-3 with TRBJ2-3, with D possibly matching TRBD2 (5 bases). The CDR3 extends over 15 amino acids. The V gene's germline CDR1 is SGHTA and CDR2 FQGTGA. Trimming stripped 5 bases from V and 2 bases from J, with 14 bases between. This chain's CDR3 is CASSPSGTPTDTQYF. CDR3 nucleotide sequence: TGTGCCAGCAGCCCGAGCGGTACGCCCACAGATACGCAGTATTTT. Using reference TRBV7-3 and TRBJ2-3 for the parts outside the CDR3, the full variable domain is GAGVSQTPSNKVTEKGKYVELRCDPISGHTALYWYRQSLGQGPEFLIYFQGTGAADDSGLPNDRFFAVRPEGSVSTLKIQRTERGDSAVYLCASSPSGTPTDTQYFGPGTRLTVL.

This clonotype was found a few times. V is TRBV29-1 and J is TRBJ1-5; D is uncertain. The CDR3 loop spans 13 amino acids. The germline V gene encodes CDR1 SQVTM and CDR2 ANQGSEA. V was clipped by 6 bases and J by 0 bases, with 9 bases between them. The CDR3 bases are TGCAGCGTCAGTGAAAATAGCAATCAGCCCCAGCATTTT. This gives the protein CSVSENSNQPQHF.

The chain couples TRBV5-1 to TRBJ2-1, with 14 bases aligning to TRBD2. This CDR3 has 16 residues. The trim removed 4 bases at V and 8 bases at J, leaving 8 bases unmatched. Germline V lookup: CDR1 SGHRS, CDR2 YFSETQ. Written as DNA, the CDR3 is TGCGCCAGCAGCGCCGGACTAGCGGGGGGTCGTGATGAGCAGTTCTTC. It is translated as CASSAGLAGGRDEQFF.

In its sample, this clonotype was seen a few times. V and J are TRBV29-1 and TRBJ2-1; no clear D. Germline lookup yields CDR1 SQVTM and CDR2 ANQGSEA. The CDR3 contains 11 residues. The ends were cut back, 8 bases at V and 9 bases at J, with 14 bases in the middle. The CDR3 sequence: CSFLKGREQFF. The CDR3 nucleotides are TGCAGCTTTCTGAAGGGCCGTGAGCAGTTCTTC.

The chain carries TRBV6-5 and TRBJ2-5, with D perhaps being TRBD1 or TRBD2 (5 bases each). Trimming took off 2 bases at V and 4 bases at J, with 14 bases between the two ends. From germline, CDR1 is MNHEY and CDR2 SVGAGI. CDR3 length: 15 amino acids. CDR3 coding DNA: TGTGCCAGCAGTTACGGGGGTCGTTGGAGAGAGACCCAGTACTTC. It codes for CASSYGGRWRETQYF.

This sequence joins TRBV4-2 and TRBJ1-5; D is unresolved. The CDR3 has 15 amino acids. From germline, CDR1 is LGHNA and CDR2 YNFKEQ. Trimming took 0 bases from V and 4 from J, leaving 10 bases between them. CDR3 nucleotides: TGTGCCAGCAGCCAAGATGGGATAGGGAATCAGCCCCAGCATTTT. It encodes CASSQDGIGNQPQHF.

This chain links TRBV2 with TRBJ2-5, with 8 bases aligning to TRBD2. Unmatched junction bases numbered 7, after V lost 6 bases and J lost 4 bases. The CDR3 consists of 14 residues. Germline lookup yields CDR1 SNHLY and CDR2 FYNNEI. CDR3 sequence (DNA): TGTGCCAGCAGGGCCGGGGGGGTAGGAGAGACCCAGTACTTC. Its translation is CASRAGGVGETQYF.

The V call is TRBV6-2 or TRBV6-3, the J call TRBJ1-1, with 8 bases lining up with TRBD1. The V and J ends lost 6 bases and 7 bases, in that order; junction bases with no gene match: 10. This CDR3 has 14 residues. Germline CDR1 reads MNHEY; CDR2 reads SVGEGT. CDR3 loop: CASRTTTGAVEAFF. The CDR3 DNA reads as TGTGCCAGCAGAACTACGACAGGGGCTGTTGAAGCTTTCTTT.

The rearrangement links TRBV7-2 to TRBJ2-7; 8 bases align to TRBD1. The CDR3 has 14 residues. Germline values: CDR1 SGHTA, CDR2 FQGNSA. With V trimmed by 4 bases and J by 2 bases, 4 bases remained unmatched. CDR3 coding DNA: TGTGCCAGCAGCTCGGGACAGGCAACCTACGAGCAGTACTTC. Its translation is CASSSGQATYEQYF.

The rearrangement uses TRBV4-3 and TRBJ2-1, with D perhaps matching TRBD2 (6 bases). Germline CDR1 LGHNA, CDR2 YSLEER. The CDR3 totals 14 residues. V was trimmed by 4 bases and J by 10 bases, leaving 17 bases between them. The CDR3 loop is CASSPGRGSYEQFF. Here the CDR3 DNA reads TGCGCCAGCAGCCCAGGACGGGGGTCTTACGAGCAGTTCTTC.

This clonotype was recorded many times. The V call is TRBV29-1, the J call TRBJ2-1; no firm D call. The CDR3 length is 12 residues. The V gene's germline CDR1 is SQVTM and CDR2 ANQGSEA. Trimming stripped 1 base from V and 5 bases from J, with 6 bases between. CDR3 amino acids: CSVEAGDNEQFF. DNA of the CDR3: TGCAGCGTTGAAGCAGGTGACAATGAGCAGTTCTTC.

This clonotype was seen a few times. The CDR3 bases are TGCGCCAGCAGCGCTAGCGGTGGTTACGAGCAGTACTTC. Translation gives CASSASGGYEQYF. This sequence joins TRBV5-1 and TRBJ2-7; TRBD2 aligns across 7 bases. CDR1 and CDR2 (germline): SGHRS, YFSETQ. V lost 4 bases, J lost 4 bases, and 5 bases stayed unmatched. This CDR3 is built from 13 residues.

The J gene is TRBJ2-2, the V gene TRBV20-1; 8 bases are shared with TRBD1. The CDR3 is made up of 15 amino acids. The V and J ends lost 3 bases and 3 bases, in that order; junction bases with no gene match: 6. Germline CDR1 is DFQATT and CDR2 is SNEGSKA (reference sequence). The CDR3, as DNA: TGCAGTGCTAGGATAGGACAGGGTTACACCGGGGAGCTGTTTTTT. It translates to CSARIGQGYTGELFF.

This clonotype was detected a few times. This chain links TRBV12-3 or TRBV12-4 with TRBJ1-2; D not certain. This CDR3 is built from 15 residues. With 5 bases removed from V and 3 bases from J, the gap between germline ends came to 16 bases. The CDR3, as DNA: TGTGCCAGCAGTCCGTCCCCAGTGATGGACTATGGCTACACCTTC. The encoded protein is CASSPSPVMDYGYTF.

The chain carries TRBV7-9 and TRBJ1-5, with 10 bases matching TRBD1. In germline, CDR1 is SEHNR, CDR2 FQNEAQ (reference sequence). The CDR3 length is 15 residues. V trimming: 1 base; J trimming: 5 bases; junction bases outside the gene matches: 2. For the CDR3, the DNA is TGTGCCAGCAGCTTAGGGACAGGGGGTGATCAGCCCCAGCATTTT. Protein sequence: CASSLGTGGDQPQHF.

The J gene is TRBJ2-3, the V gene TRBV2, with 8 bases fitting TRBD1. CDR3 size: 15 residues. Germline CDR1 and CDR2: SNHLY and FYNNEI. Trimming took 6 bases from V and 3 from J; bases not matched to a gene: 8. CDR3 sequence reads: CASSADGQGTDTQYF. As DNA, the CDR3 is TGTGCCAGCAGCGCAGATGGACAGGGTACAGATACGCAGTATTTT.